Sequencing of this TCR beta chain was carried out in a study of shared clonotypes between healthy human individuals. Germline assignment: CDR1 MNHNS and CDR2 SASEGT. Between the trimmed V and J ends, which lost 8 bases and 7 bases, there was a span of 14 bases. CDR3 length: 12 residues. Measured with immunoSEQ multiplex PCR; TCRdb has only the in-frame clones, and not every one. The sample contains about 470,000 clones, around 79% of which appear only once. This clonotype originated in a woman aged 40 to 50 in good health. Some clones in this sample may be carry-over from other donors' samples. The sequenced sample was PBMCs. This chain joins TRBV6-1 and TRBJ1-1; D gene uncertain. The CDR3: CASVGKLFEAFF. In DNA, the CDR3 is TGTGCCAGCGTAGGGAAACTCTTTGAAGCTTTCTTT.